The next 9 T cell receptor beta chains were all read from a single sample in a study of regulatory T cells in long-lasting Graves disease. With iRepertoire HTBI primers and Arm-PCR of CDR3 regions, TCR beta libraries were built. TCRdb processed the multiplex PCR reads anew with MiXCR; each CDR3 protein has one entry. The table lists 400,000 to 500,000 distinct CDR3 sequences, about 15% of them singletons, with 7.8% in the top ten. The time point is: newly diagnosed GD, antithyroid drugs for less than 3 months. PBMC-extracted RNA yielded the TCR library. These sequences were also reported in another study, on T cells in Graves' hyperthyroidism and ophthalmopathy.

The material was peripheral blood mononuclear cells (PBMCs), obtained at new diagnosis, from a patient treated with antithyroid drugs. The receptors here all came from a woman aged 35 to 49 with Graves disease.

This clonotype was found once. A much larger clone differs from this one at a single base, so this may be a read error. V gene TRBV19 combines with J gene TRBJ2-1, with TRBD2 identical over 12 bases. Trimming cost V 10 bases and J 0 bases; bases outside gene matches: 10. The CDR3 covers 17 residues. Germline V gene lookup returns CDR1 LNHDA and CDR2 SQIVND (reference sequence). CDR3 in DNA: TGTGCCAATATCGAGGGACTAGCGGGCTTCTCCTACAATGAGCAGTTCTTC. This codes for CANIEGLAGFSYNEQFF.

This clonotype was detected ten times or more. V is TRBV19 and J is TRBJ1-4; 8 nucleotides line up with TRBD1. Germline-derived CDR1 and CDR2 are LNHDA and SQIVND (reference sequence). This CDR3 spans 15 amino acids. The V segment lost 5 bases and the J segment 6 bases; nucleotides outside the gene matches: 8. CDR3 DNA sequence: TGTGCCAGTAGTTCCGGACAGGGAGTTTATGAAAAACTGTTTTTT. Its translation: CASSSGQGVYEKLFF.

This clonotype has at least ten counts. The chain recombines TRBV12-3 or TRBV12-4 with TRBJ1-1; 7 bases fit TRBD1. The CDR3 is 14 amino acids. V was pared by 7 bases and J by 2 bases, with 7 bases of the junction left unmatched. The CDR3 coding sequence is TGTGCCAGCAACTCCGGGACAGCCAACACTGAAGCTTTCTTT. As protein: CASNSGTANTEAFF.

This clonotype has ten or more counts. V usage is TRBV28 and J usage is TRBJ1-1; D may be TRBD1 (6 bases). This CDR3 is built from 15 residues. Trimming removed 0 bases at V and 6 bases at J, with 14 bases between. The germline V gene has CDR1 MDHEN and CDR2 SYDVKM. The CDR3 nucleotides read TGTGCCAGCAGTTTATGGGGGGCCCCAGGAGCTGAAGCTTTCTTT. It specifies CASSLWGAPGAEAFF. Full variable domain (remainder filled in from reference TRBV28 and TRBJ1-1): DVKVTQSSRYLVKRTGEKVFLECVQDMDHENMFWYRQDPGLGLRLIYFSYDVKMKEKGDIPEGYSVSREKKERFSLILESASTNQTSMYLCASSLWGAPGAEAFFGQGTRLTVV.

This clonotype came up many times. V is TRBV12-3 or TRBV12-4 and J is TRBJ2-7; D unclear. The CDR3 has 16 residues. With 1 base removed from V and 1 base from J, the gap between germline ends came to 14 bases. CDR3 in DNA: TGTGCCAGCAGTTTAGGCTCGGGTCCTAAGTCCTACGAGCAGTACTTC. It yields the protein CASSLGSGPKSYEQYF.

This clonotype was seen more than once but under ten times. The chain employs TRBV5-4 and TRBJ2-5, with D possibly matching TRBD1 (5 bases). CDR3 length equals 14 residues. V lost 7 bases and J lost 5, with 18 bases in between. Germline assignment: CDR1 SGHNT and CDR2 YYREEE (reference sequence). The CDR3 protein is CASGQGMQVETQYF. CDR3 DNA: TGTGCCAGCGGTCAGGGTATGCAGGTGGAGACCCAGTACTTC. Using reference TRBV5-4 and TRBJ2-5 for the parts outside the CDR3, the full variable domain is ETGVTQSPTHLIKTRGQQVTLRCSSQSGHNTVSWYQQALGQGPQFIFQYYREEENGRGNFPPRFSGLQFPNYSSELNVNALELDDSALYLCASGQGMQVETQYFGPGTRLLVL.

This clonotype was observed at least ten times. The chain uses TRBV5-1 and TRBJ2-5; D uncertain. Trimming removed 1 base at V and 0 bases at J, with 10 bases between. CDR3 size: 15 residues. CDR1 is SGHRS, CDR2 YFSETQ, per germline. CDR3 protein: CASSLQSGYQETQYF. In nucleotides, the CDR3 is TGCGCCAGCAGCTTGCAGTCCGGGTACCAAGAGACCCAGTACTTC. Supplemented by reference TRBV5-1 and TRBJ2-5, the full variable domain reads KAGVTQTPRYLIKTRGQQVTLSCSPISGHRSVSWYQQTPGQGLQFLFEYFSETQRNKGNFPGRFSGRQFSNSRSEMNVSTLELGDSALYLCASSLQSGYQETQYFGPGTRLLVL.

Ten or more counts support this clonotype. The chain is built from TRBV11-2 and TRBJ2-7; D is tentatively TRBD1 or TRBD2 (5 bases each). V dropped 5 bases and J dropped 6 bases, with 17 bases sitting between them. CDR1 and CDR2 from the germline V gene are SGHAT and FQNNGV. The CDR3 is made up of 14 amino acids. This CDR3 reads CASSLGAGRIEQYF. The CDR3 nucleotides read TGTGCCAGCAGCCTCGGGGCAGGGCGAATCGAGCAGTACTTC.

Ten or more counts support this clonotype. Here the CDR3 DNA reads TGTGCCAGCAGTTACAGGGTACAGGGACGTGGGGAAAAACTGTTTTTT. Translating it yields CASSYRVQGRGEKLFF. The J gene is TRBJ1-4, the V gene TRBV6-5; maybe TRBD1 (6 bases). Trimming cost V 2 bases and J 8 bases, with 18 bases left between them. The CDR3 loop spans 16 amino acids. In germline, CDR1 is MNHEY, CDR2 SVGAGI.